A selection of T cell receptor beta chains follows, all from one sample in a study of T cells expressing NK-cell markers. TCRdb reprocessed the 5' RACE reads and reports one entry per CDR3 protein, with no DNA. This sample contains about 390,000 distinct CDR3 sequences. Material for sequencing was blood T cells: a sorted CD56 or NKG2C T cell subset, CD4+ or CD8+ T cells, or bulk PBMC T cells (not recorded which). These receptors were collected from a woman between 45 and 60 years old in good health. The CDR3 runs from the conserved cysteine through the conserved F or W. The order of the fields is V gene, J gene, CDR3 protein.

>TRBV7-9|TRBJ2-5
CASSPRSVYGTQETQYF
>TRBV5-1|TRBJ2-2
CASSPGLAGVRGTGELFF
>TRBV6-6|TRBJ1-2
CASSYNSQDTF
>TRBV20-1|TRBJ2-1
CSARDASGRRNEQFF
>TRBV21-1|TRBJ1-5
CATNQEETHNQPQHF
>TRBV11-2|TRBJ2-7
CASSLGPSGRSYEQYF
>TRBV12-3/TRBV12-4|TRBJ2-3
CASSLAYYTDTQYF
>TRBV5-1|TRBJ2-6
CASSLLLGTGGSGANVLTF
>TRBV5-1|TRBJ2-3
CASSRTDSTDTQYF
>TRBV5-1|TRBJ2-7
CASTETQAATYEQYF
>TRBV3-1|TRBJ2-1
CASSRGAHNEQFF
>TRBV7-9|TRBJ2-1
CAHRTVYNEQFF
>TRBV20-1|TRBJ2-3
CSAQLQGRADTQYF
>TRBV5-5|TRBJ1-1
CASSPIFGNTEAFF
>TRBV12-3/TRBV12-4|TRBJ2-1
CASSLPSGRAQYNEQFF
>TRBV2|TRBJ2-1
CASNSNEAYNEQFF
>TRBV27|TRBJ2-3
CASSYSSIAGGSDTQYF
>TRBV5-6|TRBJ2-1
CASSLRVQGTEPYNEQFF
>TRBV5-1|TRBJ2-1
CASSFIPGRYNEQFF
>TRBV29-1|TRBJ2-2
CSVAGVGRANTGELFF
>TRBV29-1|TRBJ2-3
CSVRQPRTTLTDTQYF
>TRBV5-1|TRBJ2-1
CASRGIYNEQFF
>TRBV20-1|TRBJ2-1
CSARSRNEQFF
>TRBV4-2|TRBJ2-3
CASSQVRADTQYF
>TRBV7-9|TRBJ2-7
CASSPPAGGSSYEQYF
>TRBV20-1|TRBJ1-1
CSADQDRVNTEAFF
>TRBV29-1|TRBJ2-1
CSVARGHRVAHNEQFF
>TRBV29-1|TRBJ2-3
CSVRRASTDTQYF
>TRBV5-6|TRBJ1-2
CASSLTGSSYGYTF
>TRBV7-2|TRBJ2-2
CASSPTSSSNTGELFF
>TRBV12-3/TRBV12-4|TRBJ2-5
CASSSGTFETQYF
>TRBV20-1|TRBJ2-1
CSAYGGPSYEQFF
>TRBV21-1|TRBJ1-5
CASSKVVRGGQPQHF
>TRBV12-3/TRBV12-4|TRBJ1-2
CASSFKRSGGYTF
>TRBV12-3/TRBV12-4|TRBJ1-5
CASSSQGAPGQPQHF
>TRBV20-1|TRBJ1-1
CSARTGTVNTEAFF
>TRBV6-1|TRBJ2-1
CASSGLGPYNEQFF
>TRBV29-1|TRBJ2-3
CSVSLGGDTQYF
>TRBV15|TRBJ2-5
CATSAGLAGPQETQYF
>TRBV7-9|TRBJ2-3
CASSLEGVADTQYF
>TRBV5-6|TRBJ2-3
CASSTLADTQYF
>TRBV24-1|TRBJ2-1
CATSDLPGAREQFF
>TRBV12-3/TRBV12-4|TRBJ2-2
CASRFRTGYGELFF
>TRBV2|TRBJ2-2
CASSEAGGVATGELFF
>TRBV15|TRBJ1-1
CATTPGGLTEAFF
>TRBV30|TRBJ2-3
CAWTLAGADTQYF
>TRBV12-3/TRBV12-4|TRBJ1-1
CASSSSDVSVYTEAFF